The subject of this entry is one TCR beta chain. Antigen unknown. V was cut by 2 bases and J by 0 bases, with 5 bases left in between. This CDR3 region has 14 residues. Germline CDR1 and CDR2: SNHLY and FYNNEI. The sample belongs to a study of neoadjuvant nivolumab and ipilimumab in lung cancer. General observations from the study: Only two of four nivolumab-treated tumors gained richness and clonality by surgery. TCR richness and clonality were higher in tumors than adjacent uninvolved lung.

Sequencing was performed with immunoSEQ multiplex PCR; in TCRdb, only in-frame clones are kept and a portion is missing. This repertoire shows some 2,500 clones, more than 80% found once; its top ten account for roughly 2.6%. The sample here was tumor tissue, taken before neoadjuvant nivolumab, alone or with ipilimumab. The sequence was obtained from an adult with non-small cell lung cancer. The J gene is TRBJ1-5, the V gene TRBV2; D is unresolved. The CDR3 reads CASSEPFSNQPQHF. The CDR3 nucleotides are TGTGCCAGCAGTGAACCGTTTAGCAATCAGCCCCAGCATTTT.